Given below is one TCR beta chain in context. Germline V gene data show CDR1 as SEHNR and CDR2 as FQNEAQ (reference sequence). With V trimmed by 3 bases and J by 3 bases, 10 bases remained unmatched. The CDR3 is 16 residues long. Per the study methods: Amplification of reference gene primers provided the estimated nucleated cell counts. Here immunoSEQ multiplex PCR was the method, and the copy in TCRdb shows in-frame clones only, minus some. That table supplies the V and J calls and clone size; D and trimming were determined from the DNA. The sample lists 300,000 to 350,000 clones, about nine tenths occurring once. The data stem from a study of blood T cell repertoires in COVID-19. Study background: Spain, Italy and the United States supplied samples that represented acute and convalescent COVID-19. The analysed material was cDNA or gDNA that came from T cells, B-cell-depleted T cells, or PBMCs.

This chain joins TRBV7-9 and TRBJ2-7; 8 positions match TRBD1. The receptor was isolated from a woman between 45 and 65 years old with COVID-19, enrolled during active disease. The material sequenced was peripheral blood. The CDR3 region is CASSLAQGALIYEQYF. The DNA for the CDR3 is TGTGCCAGCAGCTTGGCCCAGGGGGCGCTTATCTACGAGCAGTACTTC. Combining the CDR3 with reference TRBV7-9 and TRBJ2-7 gives the whole variable domain DTGVSQNPRHKITKRGQNVTFRCDPISEHNRLYWYRQTLGQGPEFLTYFQNEAQLEKSRLLSDRFSAERPKGSFSTLEIQRTEQGDSAMYLCASSLAQGALIYEQYFGPGTRLTVT.